Listed below are T cell receptor beta chains from one sample, sequenced in a study of T cell repertoires in cytomegalovirus infection. Each CDR3 protein gets one entry after TCRdb re-called the reads with MiXCR. Of nearly 550,000 distinct CDR3 sequences in the sample, more than 15% were seen once. The sequenced sample was CD8+ T cells from PBMCs. These receptors originate from a human donor in good health (CMV status not recorded). Some clones in this sample may be carry-over from other donors' samples. Each CDR3 is given with its conserved first and last residue. Each record gives: D gene, clone size, V gene, J gene, CDR3 DNA, CDR3 protein. D genes are given only for firm matches. Size tells how often a clone was seen (once, few, many) or the class of an expanded clone, and some rows leave it out.

NA	many	TRBV7-9	TRBJ2-3	TGTGCCAGCCCCTCGGTGCCCAGCACAGATACGCAGTATTTT	CASPSVPSTDTQYF
NA	NA	TRBV5-5	TRBJ1-5	TGTGCCAGCAGCCCTGACGGGGACTATAGCAATCAGCCCCAGCATTTT	CASSPDGDYSNQPQHF
TRBD2	many	TRBV19	TRBJ2-1	TGTGCCAGTAGTACCCTAGCGGGAGTAGGAAATGAGCAGTTCTTC	CASSTLAGVGNEQFF
NA	NA	TRBV9	TRBJ2-7	TGTGCCAGCAGCGCACTAGACGATCCCTACGAGCAGTACTTC	CASSALDDPYEQYF
NA	few	TRBV27	TRBJ1-2	TGTGCCAGCGCTCCTGGGGGGAACTATGGCTACACCTTC	CASAPGGNYGYTF
TRBD1	few	TRBV7-9	TRBJ1-2	TGTGCCAGCAGCTTCCGGGACAGACTTAACTATGGCTACACCTTC	CASSFRDRLNYGYTF
NA	many	TRBV12-3/TRBV12-4	TRBJ2-5	TGTGCCAGCAGTTGGGACCTCCGGGAGACCCAGTACTTC	CASSWDLRETQYF
NA	many	TRBV6-1	TRBJ2-5	TGTGCCAGCCTAGACTGGGGGGAGACCCAGTACTTC	CASLDWGETQYF
TRBD2	few	TRBV12-3/TRBV12-4	TRBJ2-2	TGTGCCAGCAGCGCGGGACTAGCGGGGGGGCTCAGCACCGGGGAGCTGTTTTTT	CASSAGLAGGLSTGELFF
TRBD1	many	TRBV10-3	TRBJ2-6	TGTGCCATCAGTACCGGACAGGGTACGGTGACTGATGGGGCCAACGTCCTGACTTTC	CAISTGQGTVTDGANVLTF
NA	NA	TRBV12-5	TRBJ1-2	TGTGCTAGTGGTTTGGGGAGCAGGAGCCCTAACTATGGCTACACCTTC	CASGLGSRSPNYGYTF
TRBD1	NA	TRBV5-1	TRBJ2-1	TGCGCCAGCAGAATCCCAGCCCCGGGACAGCGTAATGAGCAGTTCTTC	CASRIPAPGQRNEQFF
TRBD1	many	TRBV7-9	TRBJ2-1	TGTGCCAGCGGGGGACAGGGCCGCTACAATGAGCAGTTCTTC	CASGGQGRYNEQFF
NA	many	TRBV14	TRBJ2-5	TGTGCCAGCAGCCAAATTGCCGGGGAATACGGGGAGACCCAGTACTTC	CASSQIAGEYGETQYF
NA	many	TRBV7-3	TRBJ1-1	TGTGCCAGCAGCTTAATTAGACAGGTCGGCACTGAAGCTTTCTTT	CASSLIRQVGTEAFF
NA	many	TRBV7-9	TRBJ2-7	TGTGCCAGCAGCTCTGCTGTTCGTTCCACCTACGAGCAGTACTTC	CASSSAVRSTYEQYF
NA	few	TRBV10-3	TRBJ2-7	TGTGCCATCAGTGAGTCGGGAGGAATGACCTACGAGCAGTACTTC	CAISESGGMTYEQYF
TRBD1	NA	TRBV7-9	TRBJ1-3	TGTGCCAGCAGTCGAGGGGCCTCCAGGGGGCTCGCTGGAAACACCATATATTTT	CASSRGASRGLAGNTIYF
TRBD2	few	TRBV27	TRBJ2-5	TGTGCCAGCAGTTTATCCAGCGGGGAAAGGCAAGAGACCCAGTACTTC	CASSLSSGERQETQYF
TRBD2	NA	TRBV7-4	TRBJ2-3	TGTGCTAGCAGCTGGGAGCGGGGAACACAAACAGATACGCAGTATTTT	CASSWERGTQTDTQYF
TRBD2	many	TRBV7-6	TRBJ2-1	TGTGCCAGCAGCTCTGCCGGGACTAGCGGGGGGGTCTACAATGAGCAGTTCTTC	CASSSAGTSGGVYNEQFF
TRBD1	many	TRBV6-1	TRBJ1-6	TGTGCCAGCAGTGAAGACCTCATCAGAACGCCGACAGGGTTTGATAATTCACCCCTCCACTTT	CASSEDLIRTPTGFDNSPLHF
TRBD2	many	TRBV7-8	TRBJ2-7	TGTGCCAGCAGCCCGAGACTAGCGGGGGGCTACGAGCAGTACTTC	CASSPRLAGGYEQYF
NA	many	TRBV7-2	TRBJ2-6	TGTGCCAGCAGCCCGAACAGGAGTGGGGCCAACGTCCTGACTTTC	CASSPNRSGANVLTF
NA	NA	TRBV6-1	TRBJ1-1	TGTGCCAGCAGTGTGTATGCAGGAATAAAAGCTTTCTTT	CASSVYAGIKAFF
NA	many	TRBV28	TRBJ1-5	TGTGCCAGCAGTGCCGGGACACTTAGCAATCAGCCCCAGCATTTT	CASSAGTLSNQPQHF
TRBD2	few	TRBV15	TRBJ2-7	TGTGCCACCAGCAGCCGACTAGCGGGGAGCTCCTACGAGCAGTACTTC	CATSSRLAGSSYEQYF
TRBD2	many	TRBV29-1	TRBJ2-1	TGCAGCGTTGAAGTGCCTAGCGGAAACAATGAGCAGTTCTTC	CSVEVPSGNNEQFF
NA	NA	TRBV27	TRBJ1-2	TGTGCCACCCGGGATTACTATGGCTACACCTTC	CATRDYYGYTF
TRBD2	many	TRBV11-2	TRBJ2-1	TGTGCCAGTCGACTAGCGGGAGGTTACCGGGACGATGAGCAGTTCTTC	CASRLAGGYRDDEQFF
TRBD1	few	TRBV6-5	TRBJ2-2	TGTGCCAGCAGTCCGACAGGGCTAGCCGGGGAGCTGTTTTTT	CASSPTGLAGELFF
NA	many	TRBV5-6	TRBJ2-7	TGTGCCAGCAGCTTCGAGCGCGAGCAGTACTTC	CASSFEREQYF
NA	NA	TRBV29-1	TRBJ1-2	TGCAGCCCCAAGTTTTCCAGACCCTATGGCTACACCTTC	CSPKFSRPYGYTF
TRBD1	few	TRBV3-1	TRBJ2-3	TGTGCCAGCAGCCACCCCGGGACAGGGGGATATGGGATTACGCAGTATTTT	CASSHPGTGGYGITQYF
NA	few	TRBV5-6	TRBJ1-2	TGTGCCAGCAGCATCTCGGACGCGTGGAGGAATGGCTACACCTTC	CASSISDAWRNGYTF
TRBD1	many	TRBV7-3	TRBJ2-2	TGTGCCAGCAGCGTAACCGGGACAGAGGGGACCGGGGAGCTGTTTTTT	CASSVTGTEGTGELFF
NA	few	TRBV19	TRBJ2-3	TGTGCCAGTAGTACACCCGGACGCACAGATACGCAGTATTTT	CASSTPGRTDTQYF
TRBD1	NA	TRBV5-5	TRBJ2-5	TGTGCCAGCAGCCGGAACCGACAGGGGCCCAGGGAGACCCAGTACTTC	CASSRNRQGPRETQYF
TRBD2	many	TRBV12-3/TRBV12-4	TRBJ2-3	TGTGCCAGCACCGGGGCGACCCTAGCGGGAGGAGACACAGATACGCAGTATTTT	CASTGATLAGGDTDTQYF
NA	few	TRBV4-1	TRBJ2-7	TGCGCCAGCAGCCAAGAAATCCTAGGTCCCTACGAGCAGTACTTC	CASSQEILGPYEQYF
TRBD2	many	TRBV28	TRBJ2-1	TGTGCCAGCAGTTTTCGGGTACTAGCGGGAGAGAGGGATGAGCAGTTCTTC	CASSFRVLAGERDEQFF
NA	NA	TRBV11-2	TRBJ1-2	TGTGCCAGCAGCTTGGCTCCCGGAGGGGCCGCTAACTATGGCTACACCTTC	CASSLAPGGAANYGYTF
TRBD2	NA	TRBV6-1	TRBJ2-4	TGTGCCAGCAGTGAAGCTCGGCGGGGGTTGGCCAAAAACATTCAGTACTTC	CASSEARRGLAKNIQYF
NA	NA	TRBV7-3	TRBJ2-1	TGTGCCAGCAGCTTAATCGTCTCCACCTACAATGAGCAGTTCTTC	CASSLIVSTYNEQFF
NA	many	TRBV2	TRBJ2-2	TGTGCCAGCAGCATGACAGGAGAGTTCAACACCGGGGAGCTGTTTTTT	CASSMTGEFNTGELFF
NA	few	TRBV9	TRBJ2-3	TGTGCCAGCAGCGTGCAGACCGCGGGCACAGATACGCAGTATTTT	CASSVQTAGTDTQYF
NA	NA	TRBV15	TRBJ1-1	TGTGCCACCAGCAGGTTGGGGGGGATGAACACTGAAGCTTTCTTT	CATSRLGGMNTEAFF
NA	NA	TRBV12-3/TRBV12-4	TRBJ2-3	TGTGCCAGCATACCGGGCCTTAGGGTAGGGACAGATACGCAGTATTTT	CASIPGLRVGTDTQYF
NA	few	TRBV11-2	TRBJ2-1	TGTGCCAGCAGCTCCCTCCTAGGCTACAATGAGCAGTTCTTC	CASSSLLGYNEQFF
NA	once	TRBV4-2	TRBJ2-7	TGTGCCAGCAGCCAAGCTCGGACCCACGAGCAGTACTTC	CASSQARTHEQYF
TRBD2	many	TRBV11-2	TRBJ2-2	TGTGCCAGCAGCGCGGTTAGCGGGGGCACCGGGGAGCTGTTTTTT	CASSAVSGGTGELFF
NA	medium-sized	TRBV12-5	TRBJ1-1	TGTGCTAGTGGTCTCGGAACTGAAGCTTTCTTT	CASGLGTEAFF
NA	NA	TRBV5-1	TRBJ1-1	TGCGCCAGCAGACAAAGGCAGGGGACCACTGAAGCTTTCTTT	CASRQRQGTTEAFF